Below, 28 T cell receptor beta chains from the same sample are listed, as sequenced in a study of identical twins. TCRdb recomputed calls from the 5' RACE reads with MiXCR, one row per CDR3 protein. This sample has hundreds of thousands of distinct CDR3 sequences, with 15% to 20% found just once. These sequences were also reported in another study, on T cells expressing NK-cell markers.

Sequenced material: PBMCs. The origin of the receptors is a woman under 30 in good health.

The CDR3 here is CRGGPGTEAFF. CDR3 nucleotides: TGCAGGGGGGGCCCGGGCACTGAAGCTTTCTTT. The genes are TRBV20-1 and TRBJ1-1; D possibly corresponds to TRBD1 (6 bases). Germline CDR1 DFQATT, CDR2 SNEGSKA (reference sequence). This CDR3 has 11 amino acids.

In nucleotides, the CDR3 is TGTGCCAGCAGCTTAGCTCGGGACAACAATGAGCAGTTCTTC. Translated: CASSLARDNNEQFF. This chain joins TRBV7-3 and TRBJ2-1, with TRBD1 as a possible D gene (6 bases). There are 14 residues in the CDR3. V was pared by 2 bases and J by 5 bases, with 10 bases between. In germline, CDR1 is SGHTA, CDR2 FQGTGA.

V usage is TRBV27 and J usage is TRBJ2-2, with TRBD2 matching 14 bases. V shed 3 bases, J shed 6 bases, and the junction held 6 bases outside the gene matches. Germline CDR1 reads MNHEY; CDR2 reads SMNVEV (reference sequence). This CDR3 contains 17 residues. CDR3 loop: CASSFGTSGRLAGELFF. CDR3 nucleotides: TGTGCCAGCAGTTTTGGGACTAGCGGGAGATTGGCCGGGGAGCTGTTTTTT.

The CDR3 here is CASRKDRVTWETQYF. The CDR3 DNA is TGTGCCAGCAGGAAGGACAGGGTGACTTGGGAGACCCAGTACTTC. The J gene is TRBJ2-5, the V gene TRBV2; TRBD1 agrees at 8 bases. J lost 5 bases, V lost 6 bases, and 11 bases had no gene match. CDR1 and CDR2 (germline): SNHLY, FYNNEI. The CDR3 is 15 residues long.

CDR3 amino acids: CSARVATETQYF. The DNA of the CDR3 is TGCAGTGCTAGAGTGGCTACGGAGACCCAGTACTTC. The gene calls are TRBV20-1 and TRBJ2-5; D is undetermined. The CDR3 covers 12 residues. The germline V gene has CDR1 DFQATT and CDR2 SNEGSKA (reference sequence). V was shortened by 1 base and J by 5 bases, with 8 bases between the two germline ends.

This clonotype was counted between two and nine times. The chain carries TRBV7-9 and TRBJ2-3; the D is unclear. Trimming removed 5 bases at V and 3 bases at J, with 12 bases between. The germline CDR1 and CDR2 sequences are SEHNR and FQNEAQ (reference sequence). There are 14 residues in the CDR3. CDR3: CASSLQTWTDTQYF. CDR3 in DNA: TGTGCCAGCAGCCTACAGACTTGGACAGATACGCAGTATTTT. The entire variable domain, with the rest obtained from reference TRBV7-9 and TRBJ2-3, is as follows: DTGVSQNPRHKITKRGQNVTFRCDPISEHNRLYWYRQTLGQGPEFLTYFQNEAQLEKSRLLSDRFSAERPKGSFSTLEIQRTEQGDSAMYLCASSLQTWTDTQYFGPGTRLTVL.

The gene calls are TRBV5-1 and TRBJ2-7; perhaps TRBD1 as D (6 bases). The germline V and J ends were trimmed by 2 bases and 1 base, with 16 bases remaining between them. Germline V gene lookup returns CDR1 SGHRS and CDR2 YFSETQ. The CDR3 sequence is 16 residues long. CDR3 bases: TGCGCCAGCAGCTTAACGGGACAACCTTTTTCCTACGAGCAGTACTTC. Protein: CASSLTGQPFSYEQYF.

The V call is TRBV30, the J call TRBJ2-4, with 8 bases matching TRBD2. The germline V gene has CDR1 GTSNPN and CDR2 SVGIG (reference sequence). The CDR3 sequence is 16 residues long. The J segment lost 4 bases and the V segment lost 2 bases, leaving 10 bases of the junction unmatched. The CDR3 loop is CAWSPDRGGRKNIQYF. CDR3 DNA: TGTGCCTGGAGTCCCGACCGGGGCGGGAGGAAAAACATTCAGTACTTC.

CDR3 nucleotide sequence: TGTGCCAGCAGTTTCCCCGGGACAACGAAAAACATTCAGTACTTC. Its protein product is CASSFPGTTKNIQYF. The chain employs TRBV12-3 or TRBV12-4 and TRBJ2-4, with TRBD1 as a possible D gene (6 bases). The CDR3 consists of 15 residues. V was shortened by 3 bases and J by 4 bases, with 13 bases between the two germline ends.

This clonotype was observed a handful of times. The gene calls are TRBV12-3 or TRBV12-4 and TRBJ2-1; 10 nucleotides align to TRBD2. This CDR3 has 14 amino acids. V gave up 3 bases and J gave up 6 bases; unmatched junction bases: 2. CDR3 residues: CASSFGTSANEQFF. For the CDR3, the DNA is TGTGCCAGCAGTTTTGGGACTAGCGCCAATGAGCAGTTCTTC.

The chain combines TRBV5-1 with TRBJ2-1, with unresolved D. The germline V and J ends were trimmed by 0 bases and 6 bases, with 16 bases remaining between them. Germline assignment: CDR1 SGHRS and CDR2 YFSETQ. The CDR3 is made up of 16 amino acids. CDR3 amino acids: CASSLGSGYMANEQFF. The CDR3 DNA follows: TGCGCCAGCAGCTTGGGATCCGGGTATATGGCCAATGAGCAGTTCTTC.

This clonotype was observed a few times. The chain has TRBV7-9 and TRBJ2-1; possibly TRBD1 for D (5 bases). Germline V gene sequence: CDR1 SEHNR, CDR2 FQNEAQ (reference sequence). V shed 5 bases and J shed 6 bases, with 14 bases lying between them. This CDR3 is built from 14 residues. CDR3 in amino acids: CASSPTSDINEQFF. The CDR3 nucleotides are TGTGCCAGCAGCCCAACCTCGGACATCAATGAGCAGTTCTTC.

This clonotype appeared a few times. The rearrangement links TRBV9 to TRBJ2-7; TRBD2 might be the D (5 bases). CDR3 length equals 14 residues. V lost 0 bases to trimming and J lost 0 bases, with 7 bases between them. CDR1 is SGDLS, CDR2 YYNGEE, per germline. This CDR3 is CASSVDGLSYEQYF. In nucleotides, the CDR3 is TGTGCCAGCAGCGTAGACGGACTCTCCTACGAGCAGTACTTC.

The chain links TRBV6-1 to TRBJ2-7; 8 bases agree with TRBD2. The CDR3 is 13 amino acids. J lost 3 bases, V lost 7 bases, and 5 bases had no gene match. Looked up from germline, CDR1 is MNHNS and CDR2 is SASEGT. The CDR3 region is CASTRAGDYEQYF. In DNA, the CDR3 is TGTGCCAGCACCCGAGCGGGGGACTACGAGCAGTACTTC.

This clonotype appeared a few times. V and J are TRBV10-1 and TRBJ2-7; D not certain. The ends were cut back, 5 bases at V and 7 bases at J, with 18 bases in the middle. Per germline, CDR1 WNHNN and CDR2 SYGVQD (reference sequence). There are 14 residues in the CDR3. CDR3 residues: CASSKTRPYGEQYF. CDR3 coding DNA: TGCGCCAGCAGTAAAACTCGGCCGTATGGTGAGCAGTACTTC.

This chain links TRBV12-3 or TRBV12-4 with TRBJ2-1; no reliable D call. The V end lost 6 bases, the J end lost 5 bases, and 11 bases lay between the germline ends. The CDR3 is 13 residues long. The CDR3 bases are TGTGCCAGCAGGTCCAGACTCGACAATGAGCAGTTCTTC. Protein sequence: CASRSRLDNEQFF.

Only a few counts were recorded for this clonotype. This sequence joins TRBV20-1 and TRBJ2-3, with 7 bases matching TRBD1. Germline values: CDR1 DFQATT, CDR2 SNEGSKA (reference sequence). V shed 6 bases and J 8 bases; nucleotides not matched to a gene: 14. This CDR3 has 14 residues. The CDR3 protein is CSAKTGAPPSTQYF. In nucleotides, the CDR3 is TGCAGTGCCAAAACAGGGGCCCCACCTAGTACGCAGTATTTT.

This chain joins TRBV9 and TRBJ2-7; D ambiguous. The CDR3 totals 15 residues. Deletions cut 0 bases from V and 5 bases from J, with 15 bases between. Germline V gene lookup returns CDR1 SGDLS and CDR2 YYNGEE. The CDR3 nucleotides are TGTGCCAGCAGCGTAGCTGCATCCGCGCGAGACGAGCAGTACTTC. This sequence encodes CASSVAASARDEQYF. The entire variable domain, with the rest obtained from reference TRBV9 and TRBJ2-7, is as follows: DSGVTQTPKHLITATGQRVTLRCSPRSGDLSVYWYQQSLDQGLQFLIQYYNGEERAKGNILERFSAQQFPDLHSELNLSSLELGDSALYFCASSVAASARDEQYFGPGTRLTVT.

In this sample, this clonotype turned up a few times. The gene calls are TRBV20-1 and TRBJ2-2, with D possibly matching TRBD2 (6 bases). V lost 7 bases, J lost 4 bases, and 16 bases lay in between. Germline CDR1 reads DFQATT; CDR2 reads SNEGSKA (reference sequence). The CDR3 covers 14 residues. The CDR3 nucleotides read TGCAGTGTTCGGGAAGTGGGAGGCACCGGGGAGCTGTTTTTT. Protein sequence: CSVREVGGTGELFF.

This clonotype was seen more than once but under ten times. CDR3 nucleotide sequence: TGCGCCAGCAGTGAAGGCTGGCGGGGGGGCCTCGACGAGCAGTACTTC. Translation gives CASSEGWRGGLDEQYF. The chain links TRBV10-2 to TRBJ2-7; 9 bases align to TRBD2. This CDR3 has 16 amino acids. The J segment lost 5 bases and the V segment lost 3 bases, leaving 11 bases of the junction unmatched. The germline V gene has CDR1 WSHSY and CDR2 SAAADI.

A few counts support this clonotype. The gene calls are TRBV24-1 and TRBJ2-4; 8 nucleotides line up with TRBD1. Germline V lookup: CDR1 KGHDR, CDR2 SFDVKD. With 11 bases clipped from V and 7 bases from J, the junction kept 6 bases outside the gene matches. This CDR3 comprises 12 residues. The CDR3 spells CASPGQGNIQYF. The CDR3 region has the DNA TGTGCCAGCCCCGGACAGGGTAACATTCAGTACTTC.

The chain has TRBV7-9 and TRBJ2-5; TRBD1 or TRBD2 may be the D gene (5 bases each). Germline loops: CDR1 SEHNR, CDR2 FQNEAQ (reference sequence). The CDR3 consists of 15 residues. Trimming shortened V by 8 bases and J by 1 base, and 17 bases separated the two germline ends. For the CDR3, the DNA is TGTGCCAGCGGGGGTCGGACTCCCTCCCAAGAGACCCAGTACTTC. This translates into CASGGRTPSQETQYF.

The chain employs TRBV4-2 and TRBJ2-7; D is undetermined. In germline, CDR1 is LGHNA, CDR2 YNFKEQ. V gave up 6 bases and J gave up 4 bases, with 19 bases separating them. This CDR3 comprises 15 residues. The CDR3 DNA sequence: TGTGCCAGCAGTCCTCGGTACCCACCACTATACGAGCAGTACTTC. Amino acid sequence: CASSPRYPPLYEQYF.

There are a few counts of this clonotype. CDR3: CASSPVHATRTDTQYF. Written as DNA, the CDR3 is TGTGCCAGCAGCCCCGTCCATGCGACGAGAACAGATACGCAGTATTTT. This sequence joins TRBV6-4 and TRBJ2-3, with D uncertain. Trimming removed 6 bases from V and 3 bases from J, with 19 bases in between. This CDR3 has 16 residues. Germline CDR1 and CDR2: MRHNA and SNTAGT.

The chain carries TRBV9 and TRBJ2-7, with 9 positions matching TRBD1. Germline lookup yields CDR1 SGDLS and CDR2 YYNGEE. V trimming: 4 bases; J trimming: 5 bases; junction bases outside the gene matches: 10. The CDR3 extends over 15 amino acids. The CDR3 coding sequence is TGTGCCAGCAGCCCTACCGGGACAGGGAACCACGAGCAGTACTTC. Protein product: CASSPTGTGNHEQYF.

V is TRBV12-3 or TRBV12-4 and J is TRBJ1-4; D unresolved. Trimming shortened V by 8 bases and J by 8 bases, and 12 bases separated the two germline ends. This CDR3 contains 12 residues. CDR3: CASHDIREKLFF. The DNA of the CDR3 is TGTGCCAGCCACGATATTAGGGAAAAACTGTTTTTT.

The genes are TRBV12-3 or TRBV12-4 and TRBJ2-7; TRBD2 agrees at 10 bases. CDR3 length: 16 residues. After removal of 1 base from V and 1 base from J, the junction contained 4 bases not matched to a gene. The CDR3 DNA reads TGTGCCAGCAGTTTAGGCGGGACTAGCGCGTCCTACGAGCAGTACTTC. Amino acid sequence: CASSLGGTSASYEQYF.

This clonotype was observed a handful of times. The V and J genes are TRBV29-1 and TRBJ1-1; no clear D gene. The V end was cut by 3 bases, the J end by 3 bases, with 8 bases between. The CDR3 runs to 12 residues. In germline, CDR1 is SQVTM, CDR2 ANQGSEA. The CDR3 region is CSVDDTDTEAFF. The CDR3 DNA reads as TGCAGCGTTGATGACACCGACACTGAAGCTTTCTTT.